The clone carrying this T cell receptor (beta chain) was detected only a few times. The sample has other DNA sequences that encode this CDR3 too. The data were obtained in a study of control samples from healthy donors and cancer patients. This CDR3 spans 15 amino acids. With 4 bases removed from V and 4 bases from J, the gap between germline ends came to 16 bases. Germline lookup yields CDR1 MDHEN and CDR2 SYDVKM. Clones were sequenced by immunoSEQ multiplex PCR, and TCRdb holds only the in-frame ones, with some missing. The table has roughly 120,000 clones, roughly 90% seen once. This sequence was found in a man in his fifties in good health. The sample comprised blood. V usage is TRBV28 and J usage is TRBJ2-5; D possibly uses TRBD1 or TRBD2 (5 bases each). This CDR3 reads CASSSPGPEPETQYF. Here the CDR3 DNA reads TGTGCCAGCAGTTCCCCGGGACCCGAACCAGAGACCCAGTACTTC.